The entry that follows covers one T cell receptor beta chain sequence. No antigen is known for it. This record comes from a study of OX40 agonist ivuxolimab in advanced cancers. Autoimmune disease history or systemic immunosuppression meant exclusion. The germline CDR1 and CDR2 sequences are SGHRS and YFSETQ. Trimming removed 1 base at V and 11 bases at J, with 12 bases between. The CDR3 sequence is 12 residues long. Profiling relied on immunoSEQ multiplex PCR, and the TCRdb table lists in-frame clones only, not all of them. The sample yields about 73,000 clones, around nine tenths seen once. Study-level results: CD8+ T cells showed, on average, more clonal expansion than CD4+ cells.

The clonotype comes from an adult with an advanced solid tumor such as melanoma, head and neck, liver or kidney cancer. Here the sequenced sample was CD4+ or CD8+ T cells sorted from blood, taken in a trial of the OX40 agonist ivuxolimab. The chain couples TRBV5-1 to TRBJ2-5; D ambiguous. The CDR3 loop reads CASSLTLEQQYF. Written as DNA, the CDR3 is TGCGCCAGCAGCTTGACCTTAGAGCAGCAGTACTTC.